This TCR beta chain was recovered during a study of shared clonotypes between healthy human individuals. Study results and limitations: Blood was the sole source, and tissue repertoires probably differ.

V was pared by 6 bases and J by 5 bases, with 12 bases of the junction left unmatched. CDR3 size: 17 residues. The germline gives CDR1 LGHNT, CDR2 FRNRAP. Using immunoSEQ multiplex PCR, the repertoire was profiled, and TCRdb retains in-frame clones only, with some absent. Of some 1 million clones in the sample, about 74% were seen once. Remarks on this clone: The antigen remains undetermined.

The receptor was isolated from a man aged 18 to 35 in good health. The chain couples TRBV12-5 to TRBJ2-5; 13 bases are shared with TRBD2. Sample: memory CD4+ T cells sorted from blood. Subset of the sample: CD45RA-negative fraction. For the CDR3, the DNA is TGTGCTAGTGGGATGGGCCCGGGACTAGCGGGACCCGAGACCCAGTACTTC. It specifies CASGMGPGLAGPETQYF. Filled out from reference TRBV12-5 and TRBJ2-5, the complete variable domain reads DARVTQTPRHKVTEMGQEVTMRCQPILGHNTVFWYRQTMMQGLELLAYFRNRAPLDDSGMPKDRFSAEMPDATLATLKIQPSEPRDSAVYFCASGMGPGLAGPETQYFGPGTRLLVL.